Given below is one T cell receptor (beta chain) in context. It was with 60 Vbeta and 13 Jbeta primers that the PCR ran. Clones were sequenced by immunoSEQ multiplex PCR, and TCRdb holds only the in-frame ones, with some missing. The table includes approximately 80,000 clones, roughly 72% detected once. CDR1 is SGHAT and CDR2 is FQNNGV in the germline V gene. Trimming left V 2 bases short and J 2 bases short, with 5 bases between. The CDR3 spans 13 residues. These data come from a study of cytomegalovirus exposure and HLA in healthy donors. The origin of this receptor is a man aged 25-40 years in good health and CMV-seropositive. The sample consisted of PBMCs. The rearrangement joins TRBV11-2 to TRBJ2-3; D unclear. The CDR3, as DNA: TGTGCCAGCAGCTTACTCTCCACAGATACGCAGTATTTT. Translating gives CASSLLSTDTQYF.